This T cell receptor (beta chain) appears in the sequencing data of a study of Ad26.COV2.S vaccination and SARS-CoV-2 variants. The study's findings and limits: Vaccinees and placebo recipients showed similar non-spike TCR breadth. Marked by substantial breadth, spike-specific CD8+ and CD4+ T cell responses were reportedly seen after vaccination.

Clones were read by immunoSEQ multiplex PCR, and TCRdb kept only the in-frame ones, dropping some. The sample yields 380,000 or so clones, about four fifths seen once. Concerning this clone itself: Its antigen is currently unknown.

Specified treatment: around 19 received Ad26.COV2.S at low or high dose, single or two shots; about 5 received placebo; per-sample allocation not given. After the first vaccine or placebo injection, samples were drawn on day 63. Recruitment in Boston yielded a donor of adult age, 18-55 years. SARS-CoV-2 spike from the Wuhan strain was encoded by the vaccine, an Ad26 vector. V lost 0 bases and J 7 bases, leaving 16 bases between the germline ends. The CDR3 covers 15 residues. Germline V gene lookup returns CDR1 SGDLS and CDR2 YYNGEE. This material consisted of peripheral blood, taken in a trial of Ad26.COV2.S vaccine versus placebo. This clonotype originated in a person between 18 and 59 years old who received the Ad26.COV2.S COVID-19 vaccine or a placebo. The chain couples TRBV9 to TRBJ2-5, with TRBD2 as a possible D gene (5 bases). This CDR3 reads CASSVAEGASGTQYF. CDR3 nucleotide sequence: TGTGCCAGCAGCGTAGCTGAGGGAGCGTCGGGGACCCAGTACTTC.